Presented here are 27 T cell receptor beta chains from one specimen sequenced in a study of Graves' ophthalmopathy and Graves' hyperthyroidism. TCR beta CDR3 amplification used RNA transcripts. HTBI primers were used in a first-round RT-PCR, which preceded a second-round multiplex PCR. TCRdb re-analysed the multiplex PCR reads in MiXCR, keeping a single row per CDR3 protein. The sample lists around 660,000 distinct CDR3 sequences, 35% to 45% occurring once. Sequencing was done on a sample of peripheral blood. The receptors shown here come from an adult man with Graves' ophthalmopathy.

The V and J genes are TRBV25-1 and TRBJ2-2; 9 bases match TRBD1. Germline V gives CDR1 MGHDK, CDR2 SYGVNS. Trimming at V came to 11 bases and at J to 0 bases, leaving 4 bases not matched to a gene. The CDR3 contains 14 residues. Here the CDR3 reads CAAQGAANTGELFF. The CDR3 DNA sequence: TGTGCCGCACAGGGGGCCGCGAACACCGGGGAGCTGTTTTTT.

This clonotype was seen many times. One end of the junction is discordant with germline, which a read error may explain. The rearrangement joins TRBV7-9 to TRBJ2-7, with 12 positions matching TRBD1. The CDR3 totals 15 residues. Germline assignment: CDR1 SEHNR and CDR2 FQNEAQ (reference sequence). This chain's CDR3 is CASSQDRDRGREQYF. The CDR3 nucleotides read TGCGCCAGCAGCCAAGACCGGGACAGGGGGCGCGAGCAGTACTTC. Looking up the rest from reference TRBV7-9 and TRBJ2-7 gives the full variable domain: DTGVSQNPRHKITKRGQNVTFRCDPISEHNRLYWYRQTLGQGPEFLTYFQNEAQLEKSRLLSDRFSAERPKGSFSTLEIQRTEQGDSAMYLCASSQDRDRGREQYFGPGTRLTVT.

The chain combines TRBV19 with TRBJ1-1, with no clear D. The CDR3 covers 14 residues. V was shortened by 3 bases and J by 2 bases, with 10 bases between the two germline ends. From germline, CDR1 is LNHDA and CDR2 SQIVND (reference sequence). CDR3 region: CASSMWQPNTEAFF. As DNA, the CDR3 is TGTGCCAGTAGTATGTGGCAGCCTAACACTGAAGCTTTCTTT.

The chain carries TRBV12-5 and TRBJ1-6, with unresolved D. Deletions cut 7 bases from V and 7 bases from J, with 17 bases between. CDR1 LGHNT and CDR2 FRNRAP come from the germline V gene. The CDR3 length is 15 residues. This CDR3 reads CASASMTGGNSPLHF. The CDR3 DNA is TGTGCTAGTGCCTCAATGACCGGCGGGAATTCACCCCTCCACTTT.

The rearrangement links TRBV7-2 to TRBJ1-4; D is possibly TRBD1 (6 bases). V was trimmed by 5 bases and J by 7 bases, leaving 20 bases between them. This CDR3 region has 16 residues. Germline V gene data show CDR1 as SGHTA and CDR2 as FQGNSA. CDR3 sequence reads: CASSQEGGGGPEKLFF. CDR3 sequence (DNA): TGTGCCAGCAGCCAAGAAGGTGGGGGGGGCCCTGAAAAACTGTTTTTT. Looking up the rest from reference TRBV7-2 and TRBJ1-4 gives the full variable domain: GAGVSQSPSNKVTEKGKDVELRCDPISGHTALYWYRQSLGQGLEFLIYFQGNSAPDKSGLPSDRFSAERTGGSVSTLTIQRTQQEDSAVYLCASSQEGGGGPEKLFFGSGTQLSVL.

This clonotype occurred many times. The V and J genes are TRBV24-1 and TRBJ1-5; D unclear. Germline lookup yields CDR1 KGHDR and CDR2 SFDVKD. Trimming stripped 2 bases from V and 2 bases from J, with 12 bases between. This CDR3 is 16 amino acids long. CDR3 DNA sequence: TGTGCCACCAGTGATTCTAGGTTTGTCGGCAATCAGCCCCAGCATTTT. Protein: CATSDSRFVGNQPQHF.

This clonotype showed up just once. The rearrangement joins TRBV2 to TRBJ2-3, with D unclear. The V gene's germline CDR1 is SNHLY and CDR2 FYNNEI. The CDR3 consists of 12 residues. The V and J ends lost 6 bases and 3 bases respectively, with 7 bases between them. CDR3 residues: CASRHHTDTQYF. CDR3 bases: TGTGCCAGCAGGCACCATACAGATACGCAGTATTTT.

CDR3 DNA: TGCAGCCAAGAGACCGTTTGGGAGACCCAGTACTTC. As protein: CSQETVWETQYF. The chain has TRBV29-1 and TRBJ2-5; no clear D gene. Germline CDR1 and CDR2: SQVTM and ANQGSEA. This CDR3 is built from 12 residues. V was clipped by 8 bases and J by 5 bases, with 15 bases between them.

Of note for this clonotype: An end of the junction does not agree with germline; a read error may underlie this. The V and J genes are TRBV29-1 and TRBJ2-7; D possibly corresponds to TRBD2 (6 bases). The CDR3 is made up of 12 amino acids. CDR1 is SQVTM and CDR2 is ANQGSEA in the germline V gene. The CDR3 loop is CSVEAGSGELYF. Written as DNA, the CDR3 is TGCAGCGTTGAGGCGGGGTCCGGGGAGCTGTACTTC.

This chain connects TRBV29-1 to TRBJ2-1, with unresolved D. CDR3 length: 13 amino acids. Germline V CDR1 and CDR2: SQVTM, ANQGSEA. V lost 3 bases and J lost 1, with 7 bases in between. This CDR3 reads CSVDRDSYNEQFF. The DNA for the CDR3 is TGCAGCGTTGACAGAGATTCCTACAATGAGCAGTTCTTC.

In the case of this clonotype: It may be a read error: a sequence one base away is much more abundant. This chain connects TRBV7-8 to TRBJ2-2; 7 nucleotides agree with TRBD1. This CDR3 spans 14 amino acids. Germline CDR1 reads SGHVS; CDR2 reads FQNEAQ. The CDR3 region has the DNA TGTGCCAACAGCCGGCGACAGGGAGCCGGGGAGCTGTTTTTT. This gives the protein CANSRRQGAGELFF.

V is TRBV15 and J is TRBJ2-6; no firm D call. The CDR3 covers 16 residues. The V gene's germline CDR1 is LNHNV and CDR2 YYDKDF (reference sequence). V gave up 3 bases and J gave up 0 bases, with 9 bases separating them. CDR3: CATSRTHRSGANVLTF. CDR3 DNA: TGTGCCACCAGCAGGACACACCGCTCTGGGGCCAACGTCCTGACTTTC.

This clonotype has only a few counts. The conserved closing phenylalanine or tryptophan is absent in this CDR3, likely reflecting a read error. The DNA is omitted, as the CDR3 cannot be located on it reliably, and the CDR3 follows TCRdb's listing. The chain couples TRBV2 to TRBJ1-2. Inclusive of both ends, the CDR3 amounts to 8 amino acids. The germline gives CDR1 SNHLY, CDR2 FYNNEI. CDR3: CASGRTSG.

The V call is TRBV12-3 or TRBV12-4, the J call TRBJ1-2; 7 nucleotides align to TRBD1. J was trimmed by 6 bases and V by 3 bases; bases with no gene match: 10. The CDR3 length is 15 residues. The CDR3 coding sequence is TGTGCCAGCAGTTTCAATGCCGGGACAGAGGATGGCTACACCTTC. It yields the protein CASSFNAGTEDGYTF.

This clonotype has only one observation. The chain links TRBV29-1 to TRBJ1-2; D is possibly TRBD1 (5 bases). CDR1 is SQVTM, CDR2 ANQGSEA, per germline. V lost 8 bases and J 10 bases, leaving 20 bases between the germline ends. The CDR3 is 12 residues long. The CDR3 loop is CSTVSGQGVYTF. CDR3 DNA: TGCAGCACGGTCTCAGGGCAGGGTGTCTACACCTTC.

This sequence joins TRBV15 and TRBJ2-5; a weak D match, TRBD2 (7 bases). Trimming pared 0 bases from V and 5 bases from J, leaving 13 bases between. The CDR3 loop spans 15 amino acids. Germline loops: CDR1 LNHNV, CDR2 YYDKDF (reference sequence). CDR3 coding DNA: TGTGCCACCAGCAGAGATGGGGGGGCCATTGAGACCCAGTACTTC. It specifies CATSRDGGAIETQYF.

This clonotype was detected ten times or more. The genes are TRBV7-2 and TRBJ1-1; 8 nucleotides match TRBD1. The germline gives CDR1 SGHTA, CDR2 FQGNSA. V trimming: 1 base; J trimming: 4 bases; junction bases outside the gene matches: 8. The CDR3 runs to 16 residues. CDR3 bases: TGTGCCAGCAGCTTAGGCAGGGGGCGAGGTAGCACTGAAGCTTTCTTT. Translating it yields CASSLGRGRGSTEAFF.

The table lists this clonotype with many counts. The J gene is TRBJ1-6, the V gene TRBV9; TRBD1 is a possible D gene (6 bases). CDR1 and CDR2 from the germline V gene are SGDLS and YYNGEE. The CDR3 extends over 14 amino acids. Trimming removed 4 bases at V and 7 bases at J, with 12 bases between. CDR3 sequence reads: CASSLTGRNSPLHF. CDR3 sequence (DNA): TGTGCCAGCAGCTTGACAGGCCGGAATTCACCCCTCCACTTT.

The CDR3 DNA follows: TGTGCCAGTAACGTAGACAGGGCCGGTTGTGGCTACACCTTC. Its protein is CASNVDRAGCGYTF. This chain connects TRBV19 to TRBJ1-2; 7 bases line up with TRBD1. V lost 7 bases to trimming and J lost 7 bases; unmatched junction nucleotides: 12. CDR1 LNHDA and CDR2 SQIVND come from the germline V gene (reference sequence). The CDR3 contains 14 residues.

The chain couples TRBV10-3 to TRBJ1-2; possibly TRBD1 for D (5 bases). CDR1 and CDR2 (germline): ENHRY, SYGVKD. This CDR3 region has 13 residues. Trimming stripped 6 bases from V and 6 bases from J, with 14 bases between. CDR3 bases: TGTGCCATCAGGGACACTCTAGCCGATGGCTACACCTTC. Translated, it gives CAIRDTLADGYTF.

J is TRBJ2-2 and V is TRBV25-1; possibly TRBD2 for D (6 bases). The CDR3 extends over 13 amino acids. Looked up from germline, CDR1 is MGHDK and CDR2 is SYGVNS. V lost 6 bases, J lost 4 bases, and 9 bases lay in between. For the CDR3, the DNA is TGTGCCAGCAGGGCGGGGCTCACCGGGGAGCTGTTTTTT. Amino acids: CASRAGLTGELFF.

The sample holds many counts of this clonotype. The chain couples TRBV14 to TRBJ2-6, with 7 nucleotides matching TRBD1. J was trimmed by 2 bases and V by 2 bases; bases with no gene match: 6. The length of the CDR3 is 17 residues. CDR1 SGHDN and CDR2 FVKESK come from the germline V gene. The CDR3 reads CASSQLGGEAGANVLTF. The CDR3, as DNA: TGTGCCAGCAGCCAATTAGGGGGCGAGGCTGGGGCCAACGTCCTGACTTTC.

The genes are TRBV29-1 and TRBJ2-5; TRBD2 matches at 12 bases. The CDR3 covers 15 residues. With V trimmed by 6 bases and J by 1 base, 6 bases remained unmatched. Germline V CDR1 and CDR2: SQVTM, ANQGSEA. CDR3 sequence (DNA): TGCAGCGTGTCTAGCGGGAGGGGGCCCCAAGAGACCCAGTACTTC. As protein: CSVSSGRGPQETQYF.

This clonotype was recorded many times. The CDR3 DNA follows: TGTGCCAGCAGCCTCTTTCCAGGGGAGACCCAGTACTTC. Protein: CASSLFPGETQYF. J is TRBJ2-5 and V is TRBV7-8; tentative D call: TRBD1 (5 bases). In germline, CDR1 is SGHVS, CDR2 FQNEAQ. The V end was cut by 5 bases, the J end by 5 bases, with 12 bases between. The CDR3 totals 13 residues. The variable domain in full, with the rest retrieved from reference TRBV7-8 and TRBJ2-5, is GAGVSQSPRYKVAKRGQDVALRCDPISGHVSLFWYQQALGQGPEFLTYFQNEAQLDKSGLPSDRFFAERPEGSVSTLKIQRTQQEDSAVYLCASSLFPGETQYFGPGTRLLVL.

Regarding this clonotype: This may come from a read error, since a much larger clone is one base off. The V gene is TRBV7-2, the J gene TRBJ2-7; 8 nucleotides line up with TRBD1. The CDR3 loop spans 15 amino acids. Germline trimming cut 2 bases from V and 5 bases from J; bases unmatched to any gene: 8. Germline V lookup: CDR1 SGHTA, CDR2 FQGNSA. The CDR3 region has the DNA TGTGCCAGCAGCTTAACGGGGGCGACAGGGGACGAGCAGTACGTC. Protein product: CASSLTGATGDEQYV.

This clonotype was observed a few times. One end of the junction is discordant with germline, which a read error may explain. The chain links TRBV10-3 to TRBJ1-1; no clear D gene. Germline V CDR1 and CDR2: ENHRY, SYGVKD. CDR3 length equals 13 residues. The CDR3 nucleotides read TGTGCCAGCAGTCGCATAATGAACACTGAAGCTTTCTTT. Translated: CASSRIMNTEAFF.

Notes on this clonotype: A much larger clone differs from this one at a single base, so this may be a read error. This chain joins TRBV10-3 and TRBJ2-2; D uncertain. V was pared by 2 bases and J by 6 bases, with 7 bases between. Germline V CDR1 and CDR2: ENHRY, SYGVKD. CDR3 size: 13 residues. CDR3 DNA sequence: TGTGCCATCAGTGAGATAAACGCCGGGGAGCTGTTTTTT. Its protein is CAISEINAGELFF.